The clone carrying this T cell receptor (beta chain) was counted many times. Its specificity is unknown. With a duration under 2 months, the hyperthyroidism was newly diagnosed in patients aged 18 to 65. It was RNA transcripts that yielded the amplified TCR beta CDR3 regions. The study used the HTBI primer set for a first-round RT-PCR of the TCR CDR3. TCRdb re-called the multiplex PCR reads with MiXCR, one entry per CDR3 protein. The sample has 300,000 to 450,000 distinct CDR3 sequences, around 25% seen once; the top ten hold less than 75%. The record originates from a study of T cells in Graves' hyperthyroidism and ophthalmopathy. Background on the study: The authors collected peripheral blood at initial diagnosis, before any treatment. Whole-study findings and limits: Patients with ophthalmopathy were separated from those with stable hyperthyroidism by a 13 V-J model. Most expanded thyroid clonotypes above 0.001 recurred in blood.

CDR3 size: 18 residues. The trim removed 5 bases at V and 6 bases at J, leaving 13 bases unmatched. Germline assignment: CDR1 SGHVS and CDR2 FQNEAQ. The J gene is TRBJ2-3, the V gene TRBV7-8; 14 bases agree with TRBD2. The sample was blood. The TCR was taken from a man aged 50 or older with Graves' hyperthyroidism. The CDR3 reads CASSLGTSGSRRADTQYF. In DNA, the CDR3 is TGTGCCAGCAGCCTAGGGACTAGCGGGAGTAGGAGGGCGGATACGCAGTATTTT.